This T cell receptor beta chain emerged from a study of blood T cell repertoires in COVID-19. Study information: Some COVID-19 samples were acute and others convalescent; all came from the United States, Italy and Spain.

Trimming removed 5 bases at V and 2 bases at J, with 9 bases between. This CDR3 is 13 amino acids long. The V gene's germline CDR1 is SGHAT and CDR2 FQDESV (reference sequence). The protocol was immunoSEQ multiplex PCR, while the TCRdb copy is restricted to in-frame clones and leaves out a portion. Here the sample spans 210,000 or so clones, roughly 80% being singletons. V and J are TRBV11-1 and TRBJ1-1; D is uncertain. The sequencing input was peripheral blood. The receptor's source is a woman over 75 with acute or convalescent COVID-19. The CDR3 nucleotides are TGTGCCAGCAGCCCGACACTTAACACTGAAGCTTTCTTT. Translation: CASSPTLNTEAFF.